Presented here are 18 T cell receptor beta chains from one specimen sequenced in a study of blood T cell repertoires in COVID-19. Generated by immunoSEQ multiplex PCR, the TCRdb table keeps only in-frame clones and is missing some. The table has about 72,000 clones, just over 85% seen once; the top ten hold around 9.9%. The sample was peripheral blood. These TCRs come from a man in his sixties or seventies with active or convalescent COVID-19.

The chain combines TRBV9 with TRBJ1-2; 8 nucleotides line up with TRBD1. This CDR3 is built from 20 residues. Losses at the gene ends were 0 bases for V and 3 bases for J; bases not matched to a gene: 19. CDR1 is SGDLS and CDR2 is YYNGEE in the germline V gene. The CDR3 is CASSVALQQGGVVPYYGYTF. CDR3 in DNA: TGTGCCAGCAGCGTAGCCCTCCAACAGGGGGGTGTGGTTCCCTACTATGGCTACACCTTC.

The rearrangement uses TRBV3-1 (or the pseudogene TRBV3-2) and TRBJ2-7, with 10 bases aligning to TRBD2. Germline V gives CDR1 LGHDT, CDR2 YNNKEL (reference sequence). The CDR3 is 17 residues long. The V and J ends lost 0 bases and 3 bases, in that order; junction bases with no gene match: 8. The CDR3 reads CASSQDPRTSGNYEQYF. The CDR3, as DNA: TGTGCCAGCAGCCAAGATCCAAGGACTAGCGGAAACTACGAGCAGTACTTC.

V is TRBV28 and J is TRBJ2-4, with D maybe TRBD2 (6 bases). The ends were cut back, 4 bases at V and 1 base at J, with 23 bases in the middle. CDR3 length: 19 amino acids. The germline CDR1 and CDR2 sequences are MDHEN and SYDVKM. The CDR3 nucleotides read TGTGCCAGCAGTTCTTTGGAGGGTTGGCTAGCGAAGGCCAAAAACATTCAGTACTTC. It translates to CASSSLEGWLAKAKNIQYF. Full variable domain (rest looked up from reference TRBV28 and TRBJ2-4): DVKVTQSSRYLVKRTGEKVFLECVQDMDHENMFWYRQDPGLGLRLIYFSYDVKMKEKGDIPEGYSVSREKKERFSLILESASTNQTSMYLCASSSLEGWLAKAKNIQYFGAGTRLSVL.

V gene TRBV19 combines with J gene TRBJ2-3, with 12 bases lining up with TRBD2. V gave up 6 bases and J gave up 4 bases; unmatched junction bases: 8. The CDR3 runs 16 residues. Germline-derived CDR1 and CDR2 are LNHDA and SQIVND (reference sequence). CDR3 in DNA: TGTGCCAGTAGCCTTCTAGCGGGAGGGCCCGCAGATACGCAGTATTTT. Protein product: CASSLLAGGPADTQYF.

This rearrangement joins TRBV6-2 or TRBV6-3 to TRBJ2-7; D is undetermined. Trimming pared 5 bases from V and 2 bases from J, leaving 10 bases between. The CDR3 contains 13 residues. CDR1 and CDR2 from the germline V gene are MNHEY and SVGEGT. The CDR3 sequence is CASSPGLTYEQYF. For the CDR3, the DNA is TGTGCCAGCAGTCCAGGATTAACCTACGAGCAGTACTTC.

This chain uses TRBV5-1 with TRBJ2-2; the match to TRBD1 covers 8 bases. Germline V gives CDR1 SGHRS, CDR2 YFSETQ. The CDR3 is made up of 16 amino acids. V dropped 3 bases and J dropped 1; count of bases not matched to a gene: 5. This CDR3 reads CASSSTGTGNTGELFF. The CDR3 DNA reads as TGCGCCAGCAGCTCAACCGGGACAGGGAACACCGGGGAGCTGTTTTTT.

The table lists this clone with a count of one. The genes are TRBV7-6 and TRBJ2-7, with 7 bases lining up with TRBD2. The V gene end was trimmed by 4 bases and the J gene end by 6 bases; junction bases not matched to a gene: 12. The V gene's germline CDR1 is SGHVS and CDR2 FNYEAQ. The CDR3 spans 15 residues. CDR3 in DNA: TGTGCCAGCAGCTGGGGCAGCGGGATGGGGAGCGAGCAGTACTTC. Protein: CASSWGSGMGSEQYF.

This chain joins TRBV28 and TRBJ2-5, with 9 bases lining up with TRBD1. From germline, CDR1 is MDHEN and CDR2 SYDVKM. This CDR3 has 13 residues. Trimming at V came to 6 bases and at J to 5 bases, leaving 4 bases not matched to a gene. This CDR3 is CASRLGTGETQYF. CDR3 nucleotides: TGTGCCAGCAGGCTGGGGACAGGGGAGACCCAGTACTTC.

J is TRBJ1-1 and V is TRBV7-3, with D perhaps matching TRBD1 (6 bases). The CDR3 has 13 residues. V gave up 5 bases and J gave up 4 bases, with 11 bases separating them. Germline V gene lookup returns CDR1 SGHTA and CDR2 FQGTGA. The DNA of the CDR3 is TGTGCCAGCAGCCCCCAGGGGCCCACTGAAGCTTTCTTT. This codes for CASSPQGPTEAFF.

This chain links TRBV6-5 with TRBJ2-7, with 9 bases lining up with TRBD2. The germline V gene has CDR1 MNHEY and CDR2 SVGAGI. V lost 6 bases, J lost 3 bases, and 6 bases stayed unmatched. The length of the CDR3 is 14 residues. The CDR3 DNA follows: TGTGCCAGCAGGACTAGCGGAGGGATCTACGAGCAGTACTTC. It yields the protein CASRTSGGIYEQYF.

This chain links TRBV10-3 with TRBJ1-2; TRBD1 might be the D (5 bases). From germline, CDR1 is ENHRY and CDR2 SYGVKD. Trimming took off 6 bases at V and 8 bases at J, with 19 bases between the two ends. The CDR3 consists of 14 residues. CDR3 sequence: CAIRPGGVFEGYTF. CDR3 nucleotides: TGTGCCATCAGGCCTGGGGGGGTTTTCGAGGGCTACACCTTC.

The V call is TRBV9, the J call TRBJ1-1; D unresolved. V lost 0 bases and J lost 1, with 7 bases in between. This CDR3 comprises 14 residues. Per germline, CDR1 SGDLS and CDR2 YYNGEE. The CDR3 sequence is CASSVEQKNTEAFF. The CDR3 DNA follows: TGTGCCAGCAGCGTAGAACAGAAGAACACTGAAGCTTTCTTT.

The chain combines TRBV28 with TRBJ2-3; no definite D call. Germline CDR1 MDHEN, CDR2 SYDVKM. The CDR3 sequence is 13 residues long. Trimming pared 2 bases from V and 0 bases from J, leaving 3 bases between. CDR3 in amino acids: CASSLGSTDTQYF. CDR3 coding DNA: TGTGCCAGCAGTTTAGGCAGCACAGATACGCAGTATTTT.

The sample holds one count of this clone. In DNA, the CDR3 is TGTGCCCGTGGCGGGTTATGGGAGACCCAGTACTTC. Amino acids: CARGGLWETQYF. The gene calls are TRBV30 and TRBJ2-5; D may be TRBD2 (5 bases). CDR3 length: 12 amino acids. V was trimmed by 8 bases and J by 5 bases, leaving 15 bases between them. Germline V gene sequence: CDR1 GTSNPN, CDR2 SVGIG (reference sequence).

The gene calls are TRBV7-2 and TRBJ2-2; D gene unclear. Germline loops: CDR1 SGHTA, CDR2 FQGNSA. The CDR3 is made up of 15 amino acids. Trimming shortened V by 2 bases and J by 6 bases, and 13 bases separated the two germline ends. CDR3 region: CASSLLGVVPGELFF. The DNA of the CDR3 is TGTGCCAGCAGCTTACTAGGAGTGGTCCCCGGGGAGCTGTTTTTT.

This clone turned up a few times. V usage is TRBV6-5 and J usage is TRBJ2-1; maybe TRBD2 (6 bases). Germline V lookup: CDR1 MNHEY, CDR2 SVGAGI. Trimming stripped 6 bases from V and 0 bases from J, with 9 bases between. This CDR3 spans 14 amino acids. CDR3 loop: CASRVAVSYNEQFF. The CDR3 nucleotides are TGTGCCAGCAGGGTAGCGGTCTCCTACAATGAGCAGTTCTTC.

The chain links TRBV6-5 to TRBJ1-1, with 9 bases aligning to TRBD1. In germline, CDR1 is MNHEY, CDR2 SVGAGI. The trim removed 6 bases at V and 2 bases at J, leaving 7 bases unmatched. The CDR3 runs to 15 residues. The DNA for the CDR3 is TGTGCCAGCAGGCCGGGGACAGGGCACAACACTGAAGCTTTCTTT. Protein sequence: CASRPGTGHNTEAFF.

This rearrangement joins TRBV2 to TRBJ2-7; 7 bases are shared with TRBD2. Trimming took 8 bases from V and 5 from J; bases not matched to a gene: 6. The CDR3 contains 12 residues. CDR1 is SNHLY, CDR2 FYNNEI, per germline. The CDR3 bases are TGTGCCAGCGGGAGGGAAATGAACGAGCAGTACTTC. Translation gives CASGREMNEQYF.